These 18 T cell receptor beta chains came from one sample sequenced in a study of vaccination effects on CD4 cells after COVID-19. Using viral peptide pools, the ViraFEST assay grew out antigen-specific CD4+ T cells prior to sequencing. At the end of approximately 10 days of culture, CD4+ T cells were isolated. Participants received two doses of either the BNT162b2 or mRNA-1273 vaccine. Antigens for these TCRs are unknown. Method: immunoSEQ multiplex PCR; TCRdb's copy keeps in-frame clones and lacks some. The sample shows about 22,000 clones, approximately 70% of them seen only once. Sequencing was performed on CD4+ T cells from PBMCs cultured with HCoV-NL63 spike peptides, taken after COVID-19 vaccination. The receptors originated from a human donor who received a COVID-19 vaccine.

The V gene is TRBV6-5, the J gene TRBJ1-2; D is undetermined. Germline V CDR1 and CDR2: MNHEY, SVGAGI. Trimming removed 2 bases at V and 1 base at J, with 11 bases between. The CDR3 has 15 amino acids. This chain's CDR3 is CASSYGPSINYGYTF. CDR3 nucleotides: TGTGCCAGCAGTTACGGGCCATCTATTAACTATGGCTACACCTTC.

This clone was recorded a few times. The CDR3 DNA is TGTGCCAGCAGCTTGGAGGGCAGGGTAATCTATGGCTACACCTTC. Its protein product is CASSLEGRVIYGYTF. The rearrangement uses TRBV5-6 and TRBJ1-2, with a tentative D call TRBD1 (5 bases). From germline, CDR1 is SGHDT and CDR2 YYEEEE. This CDR3 is built from 15 residues. The V end was cut by 0 bases, the J end by 4 bases, with 13 bases between.

This clone was found a few times. The chain is built from TRBV19 and TRBJ1-1; tentative D call: TRBD1 (5 bases). CDR1 is LNHDA and CDR2 is SQIVND in the germline V gene (reference sequence). The CDR3 consists of 15 residues. V shed 6 bases and J shed 1 base, with 15 bases lying between them. CDR3 nucleotide sequence: TGTGCCAGTAGCTTAACGGGACCGTCGAACACTGAAGCTTTCTTT. Its protein is CASSLTGPSNTEAFF. Complete variable domain (other parts from reference TRBV19 and TRBJ1-1): DGGITQSPKYLFRKEGQNVTLSCEQNLNHDAMYWYRQDPGQGLRLIYYSQIVNDFQKGDIAEGYSVSREKKESFPLTVTSAQKNPTAFYLCASSLTGPSNTEAFFGQGTRLTVV.

This chain joins TRBV5-1 and TRBJ2-1; D not resolved. CDR1 and CDR2 (germline): SGHRS, YFSETQ. This CDR3 is built from 14 residues. V lost 4 bases to trimming and J lost 8 bases, with 16 bases between them. The CDR3 protein is CASSRRLVKDEQFF. The CDR3 DNA sequence: TGCGCCAGCAGCCGACGCCTTGTTAAGGATGAGCAGTTCTTC. The complete variable domain, with remaining parts taken from reference TRBV5-1 and TRBJ2-1, reads KAGVTQTPRYLIKTRGQQVTLSCSPISGHRSVSWYQQTPGQGLQFLFEYFSETQRNKGNFPGRFSGRQFSNSRSEMNVSTLELGDSALYLCASSRRLVKDEQFFGPGTRLTVL.

The gene calls are TRBV5-4 and TRBJ2-7, with a possible D match to TRBD1 (5 bases). CDR1 and CDR2 (germline): SGHNT, YYREEE (reference sequence). Trimming left V 4 bases short and J 4 bases short, with 9 bases between. This CDR3 is 12 amino acids long. CDR3 region: CASSIDSYEQYF. CDR3 in DNA: TGTGCCAGCAGCATAGACAGTTACGAGCAGTACTTC.

The chain carries TRBV6-6 and TRBJ1-5; no clear D gene. V was trimmed by 0 bases and J by 4 bases, leaving 13 bases between them. Germline V CDR1 and CDR2: MNHNY, SVGAGI (reference sequence). The length of the CDR3 is 16 residues. The CDR3 sequence is CASSYSSGPKNQPQHF. CDR3 coding DNA: TGTGCCAGCAGTTACTCGTCCGGTCCCAAGAATCAGCCCCAGCATTTT.

The chain combines TRBV9 with TRBJ2-1; TRBD2 is a possible D gene (6 bases). This CDR3 comprises 16 residues. Per the germline V gene, CDR1 is SGDLS and CDR2 is YYNGEE. Trimming pared 0 bases from V and 0 bases from J, leaving 10 bases between. CDR3 in amino acids: CASSVGGEGSYNEQFF. DNA of the CDR3: TGTGCCAGCAGCGTAGGGGGGGAAGGCTCCTACAATGAGCAGTTCTTC.

V usage is TRBV2 and J usage is TRBJ1-2; TRBD1 matches 11 bases. The V segment lost 5 bases and the J segment 4 bases; nucleotides outside the gene matches: 3. The CDR3 has 14 residues. In germline, CDR1 is SNHLY, CDR2 FYNNEI. This CDR3 is CASSTDRGPYGYTF. The CDR3 nucleotides read TGTGCCAGCAGTACGGACAGGGGGCCCTATGGCTACACCTTC.

This chain uses TRBV3-1 (or the pseudogene TRBV3-2) with TRBJ2-7; 8 bases line up with TRBD2. The CDR3 sequence is 16 residues long. CDR1 is LGHDT, CDR2 YNNKEL, per germline (reference sequence). Germline trimming cut 0 bases from V and 2 bases from J; bases unmatched to any gene: 6. The CDR3 sequence is CASSQEVTSGTYEQYF. The CDR3 bases are TGTGCCAGCAGCCAAGAAGTTACTAGCGGAACCTACGAGCAGTACTTC.

A single count supports this clone. The V and J genes are TRBV24-1 and TRBJ2-7, with D perhaps TRBD2 (5 bases). The germline CDR1 and CDR2 sequences are KGHDR and SFDVKD. The V end was cut by 2 bases, the J end by 0 bases, with 10 bases between. The CDR3 sequence is 15 residues long. The CDR3 region is CATSDSGESSYEQYF. For the CDR3, the DNA is TGTGCCACCAGTGATTCTGGGGAGAGCTCCTACGAGCAGTACTTC.

This chain links TRBV19 with TRBJ2-3; D is perhaps TRBD1 (6 bases). From germline, CDR1 is LNHDA and CDR2 SQIVND (reference sequence). V dropped 5 bases and J dropped 14 bases, with 20 bases sitting between them. The CDR3 extends over 13 amino acids. CDR3 sequence reads: CASSPDLQGTRYF. For the CDR3, the DNA is TGTGCCAGTAGTCCCGACCTACAGGGTACTCGGTATTTT.

The rearrangement joins TRBV27 to TRBJ1-5, with D tentatively TRBD1 (6 bases). The CDR3 sequence is 15 residues long. With 6 bases removed from V and 5 bases from J, the gap between germline ends came to 17 bases. Germline CDR1 and CDR2: MNHEY and SMNVEV (reference sequence). The CDR3 sequence is CASRSLQGPYQPQHF. The CDR3 DNA sequence: TGTGCCAGCAGATCCCTACAGGGCCCCTATCAGCCCCAGCATTTT.

The chain is built from TRBV5-4 and TRBJ2-5, with TRBD1 identical over 9 bases. The CDR3 totals 14 residues. Germline values: CDR1 SGHNT, CDR2 YYREEE (reference sequence). Trimming at V came to 2 bases and at J to 3 bases, leaving 2 bases not matched to a gene. The DNA for the CDR3 is TGTGCCAGCAGCTTACAGGGGGCGAAAGAGACCCAGTACTTC. As protein: CASSLQGAKETQYF.

This sequence joins TRBV27 and TRBJ2-5; no firm D call. The V gene lost 6 bases and the J gene lost 2 bases, with 10 bases spanning the gap. This CDR3 region has 13 residues. Germline-derived CDR1 and CDR2 are MNHEY and SMNVEV (reference sequence). In nucleotides, the CDR3 is TGTGCCAGCAGACCCTACGAACAAGAGACCCAGTACTTC. Amino acids: CASRPYEQETQYF.

J is TRBJ2-2 and V is TRBV19, with unresolved D. The length of the CDR3 is 13 residues. Germline V gene data show CDR1 as LNHDA and CDR2 as SQIVND (reference sequence). Deletions cut 5 bases from V and 6 bases from J, with 10 bases between. Here the CDR3 reads CASSRTNSGELFF. In DNA, the CDR3 is TGTGCCAGTAGTCGGACCAATTCCGGGGAGCTGTTTTTT.

The chain couples TRBV10-1 to TRBJ2-2; tentatively, D is TRBD2 (6 bases). This CDR3 has 16 residues. Trimming shortened V by 0 bases and J by 4 bases, and 12 bases separated the two germline ends. CDR1 and CDR2 (germline): WNHNN, SYGVQD (reference sequence). The CDR3 here is CASSESWGVSTGELFF. In DNA form, the CDR3 reads TGCGCCAGCAGTGAGTCTTGGGGGGTTAGCACCGGGGAGCTGTTTTTT.

This chain connects TRBV4-2 to TRBJ2-1; no clear D. Trimming took 0 bases from V and 10 from J, leaving 13 bases between them. The CDR3 covers 14 residues. Germline V gene lookup returns CDR1 LGHNA and CDR2 YNFKEQ. The CDR3 DNA sequence: TGTGCCAGCAGCCAAGACGGGCCTTTGGTAGAGCAGTTCTTC. Translating it yields CASSQDGPLVEQFF.

This chain uses TRBV6-5 with TRBJ1-3; perhaps TRBD1 as D (6 bases). The V end lost 2 bases, the J end lost 0 bases, and 11 bases lay between the germline ends. There are 16 residues in the CDR3. Germline-derived CDR1 and CDR2 are MNHEY and SVGAGI. The CDR3 DNA sequence: TGTGCCAGCAGTTACCCGACAGGACTCTCTGGAAACACCATATATTTT. The encoded protein is CASSYPTGLSGNTIYF.